Listed below are T cell receptor beta chains from one sample, sequenced in a study of OX40 agonist ivuxolimab in advanced cancers. Profiling relied on immunoSEQ multiplex PCR, and the TCRdb table lists in-frame clones only, not all of them. The table includes 53,000 or so clones, about 89% detected once. This sample comprised CD4+ or CD8+ T cells sorted from blood, obtained in a trial of the OX40 agonist ivuxolimab. These receptors were obtained from an adult with an advanced solid tumor such as melanoma, head and neck, liver or kidney cancer. Both conserved end residues are part of each CDR3. Fields, in order: clone size, V gene, D gene, J gene, CDR3 protein, CDR3 DNA. The D gene is left open where the match is weak. Clone size appears in some rows only: once, few, many, or a class for an expanded clone.

clone size: .; V gene: TRBV7-9; D gene: .; J gene: TRBJ2-5; CDR3 protein: CASSLGGLRGETQYF; CDR3 DNA: TGTGCCAGCAGCTTAGGGGGGCTTAGGGGAGAGACCCAGTACTTC
clone size: .; V gene: TRBV11-3; D gene: TRBD1; J gene: TRBJ1-1; CDR3 protein: CASSPGTGWSEAFF; CDR3 DNA: TGTGCCAGCAGCCCCGGGACAGGGTGGTCTGAAGCTTTCTTT
clone size: .; V gene: TRBV25-1; D gene: .; J gene: TRBJ1-6; CDR3 protein: CASSGGNNSPLHF; CDR3 DNA: TGTGCCAGCAGTGGCGGCAACAATTCACCCCTCCACTTT
clone size: few; V gene: TRBV10-3; D gene: .; J gene: TRBJ1-2; CDR3 protein: CAISTGTFYGYTF; CDR3 DNA: TGTGCCATCAGCACCGGGACTTTCTATGGCTACACCTTC
clone size: .; V gene: TRBV7-6; D gene: .; J gene: TRBJ2-3; CDR3 protein: CASSLVGADTQYF; CDR3 DNA: TGTGCCAGCAGCTTAGTTGGCGCAGATACGCAGTATTTT
clone size: few; V gene: TRBV10-2; D gene: .; J gene: TRBJ1-2; CDR3 protein: CARNPGRNLFGYTF; CDR3 DNA: TGCGCCAGAAACCCGGGGAGGAACCTCTTTGGCTACACCTTC
clone size: .; V gene: TRBV5-1; D gene: TRBD1; J gene: TRBJ1-1; CDR3 protein: CASSSGQKSNTEAFF; CDR3 DNA: TGCGCCAGCAGCTCGGGACAGAAGAGTAACACTGAAGCTTTCTTT
clone size: .; V gene: TRBV18; D gene: .; J gene: TRBJ2-7; CDR3 protein: CASSPRQANYEQYF; CDR3 DNA: TGTGCCAGCTCCCCGAGACAGGCCAACTACGAGCAGTACTTC
clone size: .; V gene: TRBV5-1; D gene: TRBD1; J gene: TRBJ1-4; CDR3 protein: CASSGTGGNEKLFF; CDR3 DNA: TGCGCCAGCAGCGGGACAGGGGGCAATGAAAAACTGTTTTTT
clone size: .; V gene: TRBV29-1; D gene: TRBD1; J gene: TRBJ2-3; CDR3 protein: CSGGQGESTDTQYF; CDR3 DNA: TGCAGCGGGGGACAGGGGGAGAGCACAGATACGCAGTATTTT
clone size: medium-sized; V gene: TRBV7-9; D gene: TRBD2; J gene: TRBJ2-7; CDR3 protein: CASSDRTSGGHEQYF; CDR3 DNA: TGTGCCAGCAGCGACCGTACTAGCGGGGGGCACGAGCAGTACTTC